Included here is one TCR beta chain sequence, with context. This entry comes from a study of cytomegalovirus exposure and HLA in healthy donors. It was with 60 Vbeta and 13 Jbeta primers that the PCR ran. Authors' data handling: A follow-up analysis tallied around 80 million unique TCR beta chains, about 11 million shared. TCRdb's copy holds only in-frame clones and misses some; the assay was immunoSEQ multiplex PCR. That table supplies the V and J calls and clone size; D and trimming were determined from the DNA. The repertoire has about 140,000 clones, more than 70% of them found once; the top ten carry less than 3%. The sequence was collected from a man in his fifties or sixties in good health and CMV-seronegative. Sequenced input: PBMCs.

The CDR3 spells CASSSSGDYNEQFF. The CDR3 nucleotides read TGTGCCAGCAGTTCAAGCGGGGATTACAATGAGCAGTTCTTC. The chain combines TRBV7-8 with TRBJ2-1; 7 bases agree with TRBD2. V lost 6 bases, J lost 4 bases, and 6 bases stayed unmatched. This CDR3 spans 14 amino acids. Germline-derived CDR1 and CDR2 are SGHVS and FQNEAQ. The variable domain in full, completed from reference TRBV7-8 and TRBJ2-1, reads GAGVSQSPRYKVAKRGQDVALRCDPISGHVSLFWYQQALGQGPEFLTYFQNEAQLDKSGLPSDRFFAERPEGSVSTLKIQRTQQEDSAVYLCASSSSGDYNEQFFGPGTRLTVL.